The clone carrying this T cell receptor (beta chain) showed up just a few times. No antigen is known for it. V lost 5 bases and J lost 5, with 12 bases in between. This CDR3 has 14 residues. Germline CDR1 is SEHNR and CDR2 is FQNEAQ (reference sequence). The sample comes from a study of beta chain features in type 1 diabetes. About the study: On cell yields, gender and age, patients and healthy donors were similar. Whole-study results and caveats: Moderate yet significant TCRB CDR3 shortening was seen in Type 1 diabetes patients in all four CD4+ subsets. The naive, central memory and Treg TCRB repertoires showed an apparent similarity that was greater among patients than among healthy donors. More deletions and fewer insertions at VDJ junctions were found in patients with type 1 diabetes.

All of the isolated RNA was reverse transcribed, so expressed TCRB transcripts were sequenced. The assay was immunoSEQ multiplex PCR, and TCRdb's table has in-frame clones only and misses some. The sample holds hundreds of thousands of clones; about 14% are singletons and the top ten take 0.035% to 0.045%. Sorted cells reached over 95% purity in every population. Sequenced input: naive CD4+ T cells from blood. This TCR was recovered from a man aged 18 to 29 with type 1 diabetes. The J gene is TRBJ1-4, the V gene TRBV7-9, with a tentative D call TRBD1 (5 bases). CDR3 amino acids: CASSRPGPNEKLFF. CDR3 DNA sequence: TGTGCCAGCAGCCGCCCAGGGCCAAATGAAAAACTGTTTTTT.